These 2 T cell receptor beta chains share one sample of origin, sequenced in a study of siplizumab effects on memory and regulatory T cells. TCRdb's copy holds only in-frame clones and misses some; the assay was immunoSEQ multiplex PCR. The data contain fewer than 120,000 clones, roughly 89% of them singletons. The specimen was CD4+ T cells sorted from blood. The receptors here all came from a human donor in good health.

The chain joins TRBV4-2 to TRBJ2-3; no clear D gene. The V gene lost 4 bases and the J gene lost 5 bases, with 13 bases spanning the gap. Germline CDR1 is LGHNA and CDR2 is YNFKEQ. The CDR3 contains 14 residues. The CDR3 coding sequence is TGTGCCAGCAGCCGGCCCCTTAGTGGAGATACGCAGTATTTT. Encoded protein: CASSRPLSGDTQYF.

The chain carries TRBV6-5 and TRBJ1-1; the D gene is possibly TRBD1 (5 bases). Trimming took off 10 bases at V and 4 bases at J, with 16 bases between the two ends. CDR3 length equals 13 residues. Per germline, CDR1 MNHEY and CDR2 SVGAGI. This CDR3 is CATLRGKSTEAFF. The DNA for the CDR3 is TGTGCCACCCTTAGGGGAAAAAGCACTGAAGCTTTCTTT.